This T cell receptor (beta chain) was captured in a study of metastatic and nonmetastatic thyroid tumors. Overall study: Malignant thyroid and benign thyroid patients provided blood and tumor or nodule tissue whose repertoires were compared. Findings of the study overall: According to reports, the diversity of TCR beta was significantly higher in malignant thyroid tumors than in benign nodules, and this held in both blood and tumor samples.

Germline V gene sequence: CDR1 MNHEY, CDR2 SVGAGI. CDR3 size: 14 residues. V lost 4 bases, J lost 11 bases, and 10 bases stayed unmatched. Per the original methods: Using the CDR3 differences seen across clinicopathological groups, the authors built a distant-metastasis classifier for papillary thyroid cancer, which was meant to discriminate distant-metastatic patients. TCRdb reprocessed the PCR reads using MiXCR. The V and J calls were determined by TCRdb, not by the authors. The data hold around 15,000 clones, with around 16% observed a single time. All patients were treatment-naive before thyroid surgery. There are many counts of this clone. Its target is not known.

The chain is built from TRBV6-5 and TRBJ1-1; 10 bases are shared with TRBD1. This receptor was obtained from a female donor with papillary thyroid cancer or a benign thyroid nodule (not recorded which). Some clones in this sample may be carry-over from other donors' samples. The sample consisted of blood. The CDR3 sequence: CASSFTRTGGGAFF. CDR3 DNA: TGTGCCAGCAGTTTTACTAGGACAGGGGGGGGGGCTTTCTTT.